This is a list of T cell receptor beta chains from one sample in a study of high-grade serous ovarian cancer treatment subgroups. Only in-frame clones appear in the TCRdb table, and some are missing; sequencing was by immunoSEQ multiplex PCR. Of around 4,200 clones in the sample, around four fifths were seen once. Sequencing was carried out using tumor tissue. Receptor source: a human donor with high-grade serous ovarian cancer. Both conserved end residues are part of each CDR3. The D gene is left open where the match is weak. Rows give clone size only sometimes, using once, few, many, or a class for an expanded clone.

clone size: .; D gene: .; J gene: TRBJ2-7; V gene: TRBV30; CDR3 DNA: TGTGCCTGGAGTGTATACGGGGGTGGTTACGAGCAGTACTTC; CDR3 protein: CAWSVYGGGYEQYF
clone size: .; D gene: .; J gene: TRBJ2-1; V gene: TRBV5-5; CDR3 DNA: TGTGCCAGCAGTTTTACTCGGACGGGATACAATGAGCAGTTCTTC; CDR3 protein: CASSFTRTGYNEQFF
clone size: .; D gene: .; J gene: TRBJ1-1; V gene: TRBV5-1; CDR3 DNA: TGCGCCAGCAGCTTGGGGGGGCAAAGAGTGAACACTGAAGCTTTCTTT; CDR3 protein: CASSLGGQRVNTEAFF
clone size: .; D gene: TRBD1; J gene: TRBJ1-3; V gene: TRBV5-1; CDR3 DNA: TGCGCCAGCAGCACCACAGGGGGAACTGGAAACACCATATATTTT; CDR3 protein: CASSTTGGTGNTIYF
clone size: few; D gene: TRBD1; J gene: TRBJ1-1; V gene: TRBV4-3; CDR3 DNA: TGCGCCAGCAGCCAAGAGTTAGGAGGACAGGGATGGACTGAAGCTTTCTTT; CDR3 protein: CASSQELGGQGWTEAFF
clone size: .; D gene: TRBD1; J gene: TRBJ2-7; V gene: TRBV18; CDR3 DNA: TGTGCCAGCTCAGATGTGGTGGGACAGGGTCAAAACTTC; CDR3 protein: CASSDVVGQGQNF
clone size: once; D gene: .; J gene: TRBJ2-1; V gene: TRBV19; CDR3 DNA: TGTGCCAGTAAGGCTAGCCTCTCCTACAATGAGCAGTTCTTC; CDR3 protein: CASKASLSYNEQFF
clone size: .; D gene: TRBD2; J gene: TRBJ2-1; V gene: TRBV5-1; CDR3 DNA: TGCGCCAGCAGCTTGGGGCCCCTAGCGGGGGGGTACAATGAGCAGTTCTTC; CDR3 protein: CASSLGPLAGGYNEQFF
clone size: .; D gene: .; J gene: TRBJ1-2; V gene: TRBV28; CDR3 DNA: TGTGCCAGCAGTTTTTTAGGGGCTCCCTATGGCTACACCTTC; CDR3 protein: CASSFLGAPYGYTF
clone size: few; D gene: TRBD1; J gene: TRBJ1-1; V gene: TRBV28; CDR3 DNA: TGTGCCAGCAGTCCCAGGACAGGGGTCGCTTTCTTT; CDR3 protein: CASSPRTGVAFF
clone size: .; D gene: .; J gene: TRBJ2-7; V gene: TRBV19; CDR3 DNA: TGTGCCAGTAGCCCTCTTCATAGGACTCCATCCTACGAGCAGTACTTC; CDR3 protein: CASSPLHRTPSYEQYF
clone size: .; D gene: TRBD1; J gene: TRBJ1-2; V gene: TRBV7-9; CDR3 DNA: TGTGCCAGCAGCTTAGCAACAGGGGATGGCTACACCTTC; CDR3 protein: CASSLATGDGYTF
clone size: .; D gene: .; J gene: TRBJ2-1; V gene: TRBV29-1; CDR3 DNA: TGCAGCGTTGAGGGTCAGTTCTCCTACAATGAGCAGTTCTTC; CDR3 protein: CSVEGQFSYNEQFF
clone size: few; D gene: .; J gene: TRBJ1-1; V gene: TRBV5-1; CDR3 DNA: TGCGCCAGCGGACCGGGACTGAACACTGAAGCTTTCTTT; CDR3 protein: CASGPGLNTEAFF
clone size: .; D gene: TRBD2; J gene: TRBJ2-5; V gene: TRBV5-4; CDR3 DNA: TGTGCCAGCAGCTTTGTCAGCGGGGAAGAGACCCAGTACTTC; CDR3 protein: CASSFVSGEETQYF
clone size: .; D gene: TRBD1; J gene: TRBJ1-5; V gene: TRBV18; CDR3 DNA: TGTGCCAGCTCATCCAATTCCGGGACAGACAATCAGCCCCAGCATTTT; CDR3 protein: CASSSNSGTDNQPQHF
clone size: .; D gene: .; J gene: TRBJ2-2; V gene: TRBV5-1; CDR3 DNA: TGCGCCAGCGGCTCCCACAGGGCCACCGGGGAGCTGTTTTTT; CDR3 protein: CASGSHRATGELFF
clone size: .; D gene: TRBD1; J gene: TRBJ1-1; V gene: TRBV7-8; CDR3 DNA: TGTGCCAGCAGCTCGGGACGGGACAGAAAAGCTTTCTTT; CDR3 protein: CASSSGRDRKAFF
clone size: few; D gene: .; J gene: TRBJ2-6; V gene: TRBV28; CDR3 DNA: TGTGCCAGCAGTTACCCGGCAGGGCAGGCTGGGGCCAACGTCCTGACTTTC; CDR3 protein: CASSYPAGQAGANVLTF
clone size: .; D gene: TRBD2; J gene: TRBJ2-3; V gene: TRBV6-4; CDR3 DNA: TGTGCCAGCAGGGGAGGGTATAGCACAGATACGCAGTATTTT; CDR3 protein: CASRGGYSTDTQYF
clone size: .; D gene: TRBD2; J gene: TRBJ2-5; V gene: TRBV11-2; CDR3 DNA: TGTGCCAGCAGCCCTCCGGGACTAGCGGGAAAAGAGACCCAGTACTTC; CDR3 protein: CASSPPGLAGKETQYF
clone size: .; D gene: TRBD2; J gene: TRBJ2-3; V gene: TRBV15; CDR3 DNA: TGTGCCACCGCGTTTGGGGGGGAGGCAGATACGCAGTATTTT; CDR3 protein: CATAFGGEADTQYF
clone size: .; D gene: .; J gene: TRBJ2-2; V gene: TRBV5-5; CDR3 DNA: TGTGCCAGCAGCCCCCCTTCGGACACCGGGGAGCTGTTTTTT; CDR3 protein: CASSPPSDTGELFF
clone size: .; D gene: TRBD2; J gene: TRBJ2-5; V gene: TRBV6-1; CDR3 DNA: TGTGCCAGCAGATTTAGCGGGGGTGAGACCCAGTACTTC; CDR3 protein: CASRFSGGETQYF